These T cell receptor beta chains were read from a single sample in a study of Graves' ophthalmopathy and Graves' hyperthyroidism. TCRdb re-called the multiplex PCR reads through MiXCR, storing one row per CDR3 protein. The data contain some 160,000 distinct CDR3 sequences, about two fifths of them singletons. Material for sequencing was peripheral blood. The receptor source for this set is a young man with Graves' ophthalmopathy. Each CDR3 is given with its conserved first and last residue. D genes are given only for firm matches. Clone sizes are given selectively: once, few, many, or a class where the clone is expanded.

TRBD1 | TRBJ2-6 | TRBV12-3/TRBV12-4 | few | TGTGCCAGCAGTTCCACAGGGGCCCAATTCTCTGGGGCCAACGTCCTGACTTTC | CASSSTGAQFSGANVLTF
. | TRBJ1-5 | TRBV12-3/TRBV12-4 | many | TGTGCCAGCAGTAACAGGACAGTGAATCAGCCCCAGCATTTT | CASSNRTVNQPQHF
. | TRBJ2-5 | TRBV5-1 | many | TGCGCCAGCCAAGACCTATCAACCCAAGAGACCCAGTACTTC | CASQDLSTQETQYF
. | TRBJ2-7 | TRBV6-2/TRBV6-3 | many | TGTGCCAGCACCACGCCGACAGGATCCTACGAGCAGTACTTC | CASTTPTGSYEQYF
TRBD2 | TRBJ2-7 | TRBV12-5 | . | TGTGCTAGTGGAGAGCGGGAGGTAGAGCAGTACTTC | CASGEREVEQYF
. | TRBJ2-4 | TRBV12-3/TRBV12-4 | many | TGTGCCAGCAGGGCCAAAAACATTCAGTACTTC | CASRAKNIQYF
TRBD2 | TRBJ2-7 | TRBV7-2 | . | TGTGCCAGCAGCCCGCCGGGACTAGCGGGACATGAGCAGTACTTC | CASSPPGLAGHEQYF
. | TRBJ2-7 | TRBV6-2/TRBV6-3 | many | TGTGCCAGCAGTTACGGGGACAACTACGAGCAGTACTTC | CASSYGDNYEQYF
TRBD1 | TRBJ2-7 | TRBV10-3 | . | TGTGCCACGCAAGCTACCGAGGGGGCCGAGCAGTACTTC | CATQATEGAEQYF
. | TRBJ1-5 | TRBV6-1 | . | TGTGCCAGCAGTGAACAGAGGAGCAATCAGCCCCAGCATTTT | CASSEQRSNQPQHF
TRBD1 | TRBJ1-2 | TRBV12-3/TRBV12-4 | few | TGTGCCAGCGGACAGGGGGCTTATCCGGGCTACACCTTC | CASGQGAYPGYTF
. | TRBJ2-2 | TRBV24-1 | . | TGTGCCACCAGTGATTTGAAGGGGTTCGTCACCGGGGAGCTGTTTTTT | CATSDLKGFVTGELFF
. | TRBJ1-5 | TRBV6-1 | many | TGTGCCAGCAGTAAGGGGCGTTCGGGTCAGCCCCAGCATTTT | CASSKGRSGQPQHF